Listed below are T cell receptor beta chains from one sample, sequenced in a study of blood T cell repertoires in COVID-19. Sequencing used immunoSEQ multiplex PCR; TCRdb keeps in-frame clones, though not all of them. The profile shows some 200,000 clones, approximately 86% of them singletons. Specimen: peripheral blood. The receptor set was obtained from a man between 35 and 55 years old with active or convalescent COVID-19. CDR3s leave out the opening cysteine and the closing phenylalanine or tryptophan. Each record gives: J gene, V gene, CDR3 protein.

J gene: TRBJ2-1; V gene: TRBV2; CDR3 protein: ASRDSPYNEQF
J gene: TRBJ1-2; V gene: TRBV15; CDR3 protein: ATSSAERGSGYT
J gene: TRBJ1-1; V gene: TRBV18; CDR3 protein: ASSPQRQGLKTEAF
J gene: TRBJ2-2; V gene: TRBV3-1/TRBV3-2; CDR3 protein: ASSQARSTGELF
J gene: TRBJ1-5; V gene: TRBV27; CDR3 protein: ASSLSTGANQPQH
J gene: TRBJ2-1; V gene: TRBV6-2/TRBV6-3; CDR3 protein: ASSRAGEKRNEQF
J gene: TRBJ2-1; V gene: TRBV18; CDR3 protein: ASSPPPGKNEQF
J gene: TRBJ2-3; V gene: TRBV7-8; CDR3 protein: ASSPSLGGALDTQY
J gene: TRBJ2-7; V gene: TRBV28; CDR3 protein: ASNLSGGPYEQY
J gene: TRBJ1-4; V gene: TRBV30; CDR3 protein: AWSMTGKGATNEKLF
J gene: TRBJ2-1; V gene: TRBV19; CDR3 protein: ASSMQGAPHNEQF
J gene: TRBJ1-1; V gene: TRBV9; CDR3 protein: ASSVVDRNTEAF
J gene: TRBJ2-7; V gene: TRBV2; CDR3 protein: ASRSQAGSGNEQY
J gene: TRBJ1-1; V gene: TRBV6-5; CDR3 protein: ASGEGASEAF
J gene: TRBJ2-7; V gene: TRBV29-1; CDR3 protein: SVEGQESRSNYEQY
J gene: TRBJ2-3; V gene: TRBV9; CDR3 protein: ASSTTGDSTDTQY
J gene: TRBJ1-4; V gene: TRBV19; CDR3 protein: ASNGPYNEKLF
J gene: TRBJ2-1; V gene: TRBV19; CDR3 protein: ASSTSGGYAYNEQF
J gene: TRBJ2-5; V gene: TRBV10-3; CDR3 protein: AISDSTGSGTQY
J gene: TRBJ1-4; V gene: TRBV10-3; CDR3 protein: AISESGENEKLF
J gene: TRBJ1-2; V gene: TRBV12-3/TRBV12-4; CDR3 protein: ASSQGLYGYT
J gene: TRBJ1-5; V gene: TRBV28; CDR3 protein: ASSLFDRGQWQPQH